A single T cell receptor (beta chain) is shown here with its context. This clonotype was found a few times. It has no known antigen specificity. Per-base quality was not reported, and no clone a single base away is much larger than it. This sample was taken from a study of CD8 T cells in ankylosing spondylitis (dated by TCRdb to about 2017). Background for the entire study: T cell receptor beta repertoires were profiled in healthy donors and ankylosing spondylitis patients so that disease-linked TCR variants could be found. Samples of peripheral blood were taken, and for ankylosing spondylitis patients, synovial fluid was collected as well. The full study cohort comprised some 27 ankylosing spondylitis patients and around 100 healthy donors.

These reads were obtained on an Illumina HiSeq 2500. Quantitative 5'-RACE with molecular barcodes was the method used to prepare the TCR beta libraries. Turning to the authors' computational methods: A new computational method based on a probabilistic model of VDJ rearrangement was used to identify disease-linked TCR variants. The public sequencing data were trimmed at Q25 with fastp and processed into clonotypes with MiXCR by TCRdb, which kept only in-frame beta chains. CDR3 protein duplicates are merged, each entry listing the most common genes and DNA. These V and J calls are TCRdb output, not the study's own analysis. This sample comprises over 200,000 distinct CDR3 sequences, approximately 10% of them detected only once. Approximately 20% of the sample is in the top ten clones. The research as a whole found: Some motif variants had previously been reported in the synovial fluid and blood of reactive arthritis patients, which suggests shared mechanisms of disease initiation. Significant enrichment of the disease-linked clones was reported in matched synovial fluid samples from ankylosing spondylitis patients. In peripheral blood, the disease-linked clones were found at relatively low frequencies and had a CD8+ phenotype. A TCR beta motif of several highly homologous amino acid variants appeared characteristic of blood from ankylosing spondylitis patients.

CDR1 SGHRS and CDR2 YFSETQ are derived from the germline V gene. Deletion took 3 bases off V and 4 bases off J, with a span of 10 bases between the germline ends. The CDR3 holds 13 amino acids from the cysteine to the phenylalanine. The DNA shown is the 39-base CDR3, in frame from base 1. The V and J genes are TRBV5-1 and TRBJ2-5, with the D gene too uncertain to name. Sequenced material: blood, either unsorted or a sorted T cell fraction (not recorded which). This clonotype was obtained from a male donor with ankylosing spondylitis or in good health (not recorded which). The CDR3 region reads CASSSELGETQYF. The DNA reads as follows: TGCGCCAGCAGCTCGGAACTCGGAGAGACCCAGTACTTC. The CDR3, completed at both ends by the reference TRBV5-1 and TRBJ2-5 genes, gives the full variable domain KAGVTQTPRYLIKTRGQQVTLSCSPISGHRSVSWYQQTPGQGLQFLFEYFSETQRNKGNFPGRFSGRQFSNSRSEMNVSTLELGDSALYLCASSSELGETQYFGPGTRLLVL.